This T cell receptor beta chain was found in a study of blood T cells in healthy people across ages. Study details: Template switching picked up about one barcoded beta molecule for each two T cells.

This CDR3 is built from 13 residues. Trimming took off 4 bases at V and 1 base at J, with 8 bases between the two ends. Germline CDR1 reads SGHAT; CDR2 reads FQNNGV. Alongside a J-beta primer mix, a sample-barcoded 5' primer served in a second PCR lasting about 7 to 12 cycles. The study obtained at least 2.5 million CDR3-containing paired-end reads from every sample. TCRdb reprocessed the 5' RACE reads with MiXCR, giving one entry per CDR3 protein. Here the sample spans roughly 680,000 distinct CDR3 sequences, under 65% being singletons. Findings and limits, study-wide: PBMCs went unsorted, and a conclusive naive versus antigen-experienced comparison was therefore prevented.

A remark on this clonotype: The target antigen is unknown.

The TCR sequence derives from a woman aged 80 or over in good health. The V gene is TRBV11-2, the J gene TRBJ2-7; tentative D call: TRBD1 (5 bases). The sequencing sample was made of blood. The chain's CDR3 is CASSSGHSYEQYF. The CDR3 DNA is TGTGCCAGCAGCTCTGGACATTCCTACGAGCAGTACTTC.